A few counts support the clone carrying this T cell receptor (beta chain). Its matching antigen is unknown. The sample comes from a study of T-cell memory formation after mild COVID-19. In the study overall: Largely donor-specific sequence clusters came from two donors. Study observations and caveats: CD4+ clones that contracted lay mainly in CM and EM; CD8+ ones lay in EMRA. Cross-reactive memory appears to have joined, as suggested by some responding clones showing up in pre-infection memory.

Using constant-segment primers, 5'RACE produced TCR alpha and TCR beta cDNA libraries carrying sample barcodes and UMIs. TCRdb fed the 5' RACE reads into MiXCR, producing one record per CDR3 protein. The table has around 27,000 distinct CDR3 sequences, 7.4% seen once. This CDR3 spans 16 amino acids. The germline V and J ends were trimmed by 1 base and 1 base, with 13 bases remaining between them. Germline V CDR1 and CDR2: LGHDT, YNNKEL (reference sequence). This sequence originates from an adult woman who had mild COVID-19 (a few samples of this study predate the infection). Cell type and time point are not known. The gene calls are TRBV3-1 and TRBJ1-1; D unclear. The source material was PBMCs or a T cell subset sorted from them (not recorded which). CDR3 nucleotide sequence: TGTGCCAGCAGCCAAGGCTACGTCCGGGGGAACACTGAAGCTTTCTTT. Translation: CASSQGYVRGNTEAFF.